Below are 8 T cell receptor beta chains sequenced from a single sample in a study of T cell repertoires in cytomegalovirus infection. In TCRdb, the reads were re-called with MiXCR into one record per CDR3 protein. There are about half a million distinct CDR3 sequences in the sample; 33% occur only once, and 17% lies in the top ten. Antigens of these TCRs are unknown. Sequences were derived from cultured PBMCs, sampled from culture after CMV antigen stimulation. These receptor sequences come from a human donor in good health (CMV status not recorded). Some clones in this sample may be carry-over from other donors' samples.

Written as DNA, the CDR3 is TGTGCCAGCAGCCAAGAAGGCGGCAGGGGGAATGGCTACACCTTC. Protein sequence: CASSQEGGRGNGYTF. The chain uses TRBV3-1 and TRBJ1-2; 7 positions agree with TRBD1. Germline CDR1 and CDR2: LGHDT and YNNKEL (reference sequence). There are 15 residues in the CDR3. V lost 0 bases to trimming and J lost 6 bases; unmatched junction nucleotides: 7.

This clonotype has only a few counts. The V call is TRBV5-1, the J call TRBJ2-1; D is unresolved. Germline V CDR1 and CDR2: SGHRS, YFSETQ. The length of the CDR3 is 11 residues. The V end lost 0 bases, the J end lost 8 bases, and 3 bases lay between the germline ends. CDR3 coding DNA: TGCGCCAGCAGCTTGGCCCATGAGCAGTTCTTC. This gives the protein CASSLAHEQFF.

The rearrangement uses TRBV6-1 and TRBJ2-1; TRBD2 matches 13 bases. CDR1 MNHNS and CDR2 SASEGT come from the germline V gene. Losses at the gene ends were 7 bases for V and 0 bases for J; bases not matched to a gene: 12. This CDR3 region has 19 residues. DNA of the CDR3: TGTGCCAGCACCCAAGGGACTAGCGGGATCCCGAGCTCCTACAATGAGCAGTTCTTC. Amino acids: CASTQGTSGIPSSYNEQFF.

This chain links TRBV5-1 with TRBJ1-2; D possibly corresponds to TRBD1 (5 bases). The CDR3 length is 17 residues. Germline CDR1 and CDR2: SGHRS and YFSETQ. V was shortened by 0 bases and J by 8 bases, with 23 bases between the two germline ends. The CDR3, as DNA: TGCGCCAGCAGCTTGGCATCAGGGTTAGCTCTCCGGTACGGCTACACCTTC. It specifies CASSLASGLALRYGYTF.

The rearrangement joins TRBV6-5 to TRBJ1-1, with unresolved D. The V and J ends lost 0 bases and 0 bases respectively, with 11 bases between them. This CDR3 comprises 16 residues. Germline V CDR1 and CDR2: MNHEY, SVGAGI. CDR3 sequence reads: CASSYSSGWMNTEAFF. CDR3 nucleotides: TGTGCCAGCAGTTACTCGTCTGGGTGGATGAACACTGAAGCTTTCTTT.

Ten or more counts support this clonotype. The chain joins TRBV12-3 or TRBV12-4 to TRBJ1-3; D might be TRBD1 (5 bases). Between the trimmed V and J ends, which lost 6 bases and 2 bases, there was a span of 8 bases. This CDR3 comprises 13 residues. The CDR3 coding sequence is TGTGCCAGCAGCTCGACAGCTGGAAACACCATATATTTT. Protein: CASSSTAGNTIYF.

The rearrangement uses TRBV5-4 and TRBJ2-2; 10 positions match TRBD1. The CDR3 spans 16 residues. The ends lost 4 bases at V and 3 bases at J; junction bases unmatched: 6. Germline-derived CDR1 and CDR2 are SGHNT and YYREEE (reference sequence). The CDR3 nucleotides are TGTGCCAGCAGCACGACCGGGACAGGGGACACCGGGGAGCTGTTTTTT. This codes for CASSTTGTGDTGELFF.

The rearrangement links TRBV20-1 to TRBJ2-1; D might be TRBD1 or TRBD2, each matching 6 bases. V lost 6 bases and J 5 bases, leaving 14 bases between the germline ends. Germline V gene sequence: CDR1 DFQATT, CDR2 SNEGSKA (reference sequence). This CDR3 has 13 amino acids. CDR3 DNA: TGCAGTGCCCCCCTCGGGGGCCACAATGAGCAGTTCTTC. Translating it yields CSAPLGGHNEQFF.